This T cell receptor beta chain originates from a study of cytomegalovirus exposure and HLA in healthy donors. Study background: The 130 or so validation repertoires and the roughly 670 first-cohort repertoires shared a platform, a later analysis reported.

The assay was immunoSEQ multiplex PCR, and TCRdb's table has in-frame clones only and misses some. The repertoire holds about 120,000 clones, with approximately 90% as singletons. Among the roughly 120 subjects of the validation cohort, separate from the roughly 600-subject first cohort, were the donors. Points on this clone: Its antigen is not identified.

Points from the study as a whole: The study flagged approximately 180 TCR beta chains as cytomegalovirus-associated. Most TCR sequences were rare, but some public TCRs occurred in many donors.

The source is a woman younger than 35 in good health and CMV-seropositive. Sequencing used PBMCs.

The CDR3 region is CASSLLFKDSDIDEQYF. The CDR3 nucleotides read TGTGCCAGCAGTTTATTATTCAAGGACTCTGACATCGACGAGCAGTACTTC. This chain links TRBV2 with TRBJ2-7; maybe TRBD2 (5 bases). Looked up from germline, CDR1 is SNHLY and CDR2 is FYNNEI. The CDR3 is made up of 17 amino acids. V was trimmed by 5 bases and J by 5 bases, leaving 25 bases between them. Full variable domain (remainder filled in from reference TRBV2 and TRBJ2-7): EPEVTQTPSHQVTQMGQEVILRCVPISNHLYFYWYRQILGQKVEFLVSFYNNEISEKSEIFDDQFSVERPDGSNFTLKIRSTKLEDSAMYFCASSLLFKDSDIDEQYFGPGTRLTVT.